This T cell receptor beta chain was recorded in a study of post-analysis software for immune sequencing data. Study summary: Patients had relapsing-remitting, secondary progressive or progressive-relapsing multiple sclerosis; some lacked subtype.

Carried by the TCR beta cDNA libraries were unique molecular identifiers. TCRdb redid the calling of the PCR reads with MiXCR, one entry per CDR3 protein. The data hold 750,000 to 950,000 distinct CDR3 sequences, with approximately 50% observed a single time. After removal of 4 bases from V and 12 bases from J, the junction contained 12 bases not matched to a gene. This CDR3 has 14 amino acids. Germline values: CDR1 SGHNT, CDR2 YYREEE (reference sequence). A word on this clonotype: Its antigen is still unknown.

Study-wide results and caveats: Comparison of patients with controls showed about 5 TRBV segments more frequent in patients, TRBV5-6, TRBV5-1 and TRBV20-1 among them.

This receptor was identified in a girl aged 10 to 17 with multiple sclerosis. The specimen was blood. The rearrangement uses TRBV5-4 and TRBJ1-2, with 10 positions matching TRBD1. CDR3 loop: CASSPDLDRGKDTF. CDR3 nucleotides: TGTGCCAGCAGCCCCGACCTGGACAGGGGGAAGGACACCTTC.